The 19 T cell receptor beta chains below all came from one sample that was sequenced in a study of blood T cells in healthy people across ages. Using a J-beta primer mix together with a sample-barcoded 5' primer, a second PCR was run for roughly 7 to 12 cycles. TCRdb re-derived calls from the 5' RACE reads in MiXCR, one entry per CDR3 protein. The repertoire includes 550,000 to 600,000 distinct CDR3 sequences, roughly a quarter of them detected once, and 15% to 20% sits in the top ten. Material for sequencing was blood. These TCRs come from a woman aged 65 to 85 in good health.

This clonotype was seen ten or more times. The rearrangement links TRBV7-6 to TRBJ2-7; D not certain. V was clipped by 1 base and J by 6 bases, with 4 bases between them. The CDR3 totals 11 residues. Germline lookup yields CDR1 SGHVS and CDR2 FNYEAQ. The CDR3 loop is CASSLVGEQYF. The CDR3 DNA reads as TGTGCCAGCAGCTTAGTAGGCGAGCAGTACTTC.

The chain is built from TRBV6-2 or TRBV6-3 and TRBJ2-1; possibly TRBD1 for D (5 bases). Per germline, CDR1 MNHEY and CDR2 SVGEGT. This CDR3 contains 15 residues. Trimming took 5 bases from V and 6 from J, leaving 17 bases between them. The CDR3 DNA follows: TGTGCCAGCAGTGATGTAACAGGAACGCGCAATGAGCAGTTCTTC. Translating it yields CASSDVTGTRNEQFF.

This clonotype appeared a few times. The chain combines TRBV5-1 with TRBJ1-5; tentative D call: TRBD1 (6 bases). The germline V and J ends were trimmed by 2 bases and 4 bases, with 10 bases remaining between them. In germline, CDR1 is SGHRS, CDR2 YFSETQ. The CDR3 extends over 14 amino acids. CDR3 amino acids: CASSLTGTNQPQHF. For the CDR3, the DNA is TGCGCCAGCAGCTTAACAGGGACTAATCAGCCCCAGCATTTT.

The gene calls are TRBV7-2 and TRBJ2-4, with a tentative D call TRBD1 (6 bases). Trimming removed 10 bases from V and 6 bases from J, with 16 bases in between. This CDR3 has 13 amino acids. CDR1 is SGHTA and CDR2 is FQGNSA in the germline V gene. The CDR3 protein is CATVGTNLNIQYF. CDR3 bases: TGTGCCACCGTAGGGACAAACTTAAACATTCAGTACTTC.

This clonotype turned up a few times. CDR3 sequence: CASSRYAQPQHF. The CDR3 DNA reads as TGTGCCAGCAGCCGTTATGCCCAGCCCCAGCATTTT. The chain employs TRBV12-3 or TRBV12-4 and TRBJ1-5; D gene uncertain. The CDR3 runs 12 residues. V dropped 6 bases and J dropped 7 bases, with 10 bases sitting between them.

This clonotype was seen a handful of times. The junction and the germline gene differ at one end; a read error may be behind it. The CDR3 DNA follows: TGTGCCAGCGGCTTAGATAGACTACTCTCCTACGAGCAGTACTTC. Protein sequence: CASGLDRLLSYEQYF. The chain joins TRBV7-2 to TRBJ2-7; TRBD2 might be the D (5 bases). CDR3 length equals 15 residues. CDR1 SGHTA and CDR2 FQGNSA come from the germline V gene.

This clonotype was seen more than once but under ten times. This chain uses TRBV2 with TRBJ2-5; D gene unclear. From germline, CDR1 is SNHLY and CDR2 FYNNEI. V lost 7 bases, J lost 0 bases, and 9 bases lay in between. The CDR3 extends over 13 amino acids. This chain's CDR3 is CASTTRDQETQYF. CDR3 nucleotide sequence: TGTGCCAGCACAACCCGGGACCAAGAGACCCAGTACTTC.

This clonotype came up a few times. The V and J genes are TRBV29-1 and TRBJ1-1; TRBD1 matches 9 bases. With 4 bases clipped from V and 4 bases from J, the junction kept 7 bases outside the gene matches. The CDR3 is 14 residues long. Germline CDR1 reads SQVTM; CDR2 reads ANQGSEA. DNA for the CDR3: TGCAGCGTTGGGGGCCTGACAGGGGGCACTGAAGCTTTCTTT. Its translation: CSVGGLTGGTEAFF.

The gene calls are TRBV6-1 and TRBJ1-4; perhaps TRBD1 as D (6 bases). Per the germline V gene, CDR1 is MNHNS and CDR2 is SASEGT. V was clipped by 6 bases and J by 5 bases, with 13 bases between them. The CDR3 loop spans 14 amino acids. The CDR3 nucleotides read TGTGCCAGCAGGAAACATCAGGGGAATGAAAAACTGTTTTTT. It translates to CASRKHQGNEKLFF.

This clonotype was seen more than once but under ten times. The chain recombines TRBV21-1 with TRBJ1-4; the D call of TRBD1 is as the table states it, not checked on the DNA. TRBV21-1 is termed a pseudogene. This CDR3 is 15 amino acids long. CDR3 protein: CASSNPGTVYEKLFF. Here the CDR3 DNA reads TGTGCCAGCAGCAACCCCGGGACAGTGTATGAAAAACTGTTTTTT.

CDR3 DNA sequence: TGCAGCGTTGGGTGGCCCCGTGAACCCTACGAGCAGTACTTC. Protein product: CSVGWPREPYEQYF. This chain uses TRBV29-1 with TRBJ2-7, with D uncertain. CDR1 and CDR2 (germline): SQVTM, ANQGSEA. This CDR3 has 14 amino acids. Trimming cost V 4 bases and J 2 bases, with 15 bases left between them.

This clonotype showed up just a few times. The chain carries TRBV11-2 and TRBJ2-5; D may match TRBD1 or TRBD2 (6 bases each). Judging by the DNA end, TRBJ2-7 fits better; the J call may be wrong. Germline CDR1 is SGHAT and CDR2 is FQNNGV. CDR3 length: 14 residues. The CDR3 protein is CASSLGGSFYEQYF. In DNA form, the CDR3 reads TGTGCCAGCAGCTTGGGGGGCAGTTTCTACGAGCAGTACTTC.

The genes are TRBV5-1 and TRBJ1-4; 7 bases agree with TRBD1. The CDR3 is 15 amino acids. J was trimmed by 7 bases and V by 0 bases; bases with no gene match: 6. Germline values: CDR1 SGHRS, CDR2 YFSETQ. Here the CDR3 reads CASSLEGAGTEKLFF. The CDR3 DNA reads TGCGCCAGCAGCTTGGAGGGGGCGGGCACTGAAAAACTGTTTTTT.

This clonotype was found a few times. The V gene is TRBV5-6, the J gene TRBJ2-5; 8 bases map to TRBD2. The J call may be incorrect, as the DNA end agrees better with TRBJ2-7. The CDR3 is 13 residues long. CDR1 and CDR2 from the germline V gene are SGHDT and YYEEEE. The CDR3 region is CASRWRGDYEQYF. The CDR3 DNA sequence: TGTGCCAGCCGGTGGCGGGGGGACTACGAGCAGTACTTC.

This clonotype has just a few counts. Germline is not matched at one junction end, which may reflect a read error. This sequence joins TRBV20-1 and TRBJ1-4; the D gene is possibly TRBD1 (5 bases). This CDR3 has 18 residues. Germline values: CDR1 DFQATT, CDR2 SNEGSKA (reference sequence). The chain's CDR3 is CSARSPVGGGVTNGKLFF. The CDR3 nucleotides are TGCAGTGCTAGATCTCCGGTGGGGGGAGGAGTGACTAATGGAAAACTGTTTTTT.

The chain recombines TRBV20-1 with TRBJ2-7, with 8 positions matching TRBD2. The length of the CDR3 is 13 residues. The V gene end was trimmed by 4 bases and the J gene end by 4 bases; junction bases not matched to a gene: 6. The germline V gene has CDR1 DFQATT and CDR2 SNEGSKA (reference sequence). This chain's CDR3 is CSATSSGGYEQYF. The CDR3 nucleotides read TGCAGTGCTACTTCAAGCGGGGGATACGAGCAGTACTTC.

This clonotype has more than one count but fewer than ten. This chain links TRBV6-2 or TRBV6-3 with TRBJ1-5; 7 nucleotides line up with TRBD1. V shed 8 bases, J shed 3 bases, and the junction held 4 bases outside the gene matches. Germline V gives CDR1 MNHEY, CDR2 SVGEGT. This CDR3 is 13 amino acids long. Written as DNA, the CDR3 is TGTGCCAGCGACAGGGACGCCAATCAGCCCCAGCATTTT. Translation gives CASDRDANQPQHF.

The genes are TRBV3-1 and TRBJ2-4; 8 nucleotides line up with TRBD2. CDR3 size: 14 residues. Losses at the gene ends were 4 bases for V and 6 bases for J; bases not matched to a gene: 5. The V gene's germline CDR1 is LGHDT and CDR2 YNNKEL (reference sequence). This chain's CDR3 is CASSPPSGRNIQYF. CDR3 DNA sequence: TGTGCCAGCAGCCCCCCTAGCGGGCGAAACATTCAGTACTTC.

This clonotype occurred a few times. This chain connects TRBV27 to TRBJ2-5; D gene uncertain. Gene TRBJ2-1 matches the end of the DNA better, so the J call may be wrong. The CDR3 totals 12 residues. Germline assignment: CDR1 MNHEY and CDR2 SMNVEV (reference sequence). The CDR3 loop is CASSLRQTEQFF. The CDR3 nucleotides are TGTGCCAGCAGTCTTCGTCAGACTGAGCAGTTCTTC.